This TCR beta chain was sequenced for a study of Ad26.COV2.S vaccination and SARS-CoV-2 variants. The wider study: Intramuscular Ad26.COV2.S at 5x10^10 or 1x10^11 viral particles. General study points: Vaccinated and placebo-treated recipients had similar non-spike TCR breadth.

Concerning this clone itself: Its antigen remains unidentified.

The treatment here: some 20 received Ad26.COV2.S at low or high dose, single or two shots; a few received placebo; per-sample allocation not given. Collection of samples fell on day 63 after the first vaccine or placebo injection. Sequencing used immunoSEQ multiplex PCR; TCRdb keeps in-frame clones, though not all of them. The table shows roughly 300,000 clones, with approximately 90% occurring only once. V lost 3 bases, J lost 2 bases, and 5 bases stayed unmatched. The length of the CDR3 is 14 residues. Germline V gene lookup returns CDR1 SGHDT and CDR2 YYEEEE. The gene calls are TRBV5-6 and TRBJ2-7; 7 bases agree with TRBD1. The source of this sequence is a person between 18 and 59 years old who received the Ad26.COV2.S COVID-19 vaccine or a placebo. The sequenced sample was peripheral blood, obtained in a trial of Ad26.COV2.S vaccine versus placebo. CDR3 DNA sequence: TGTGCCAGCAGCTCTCCGGGACAGACCTACGAGCAGTACTTC. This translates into CASSSPGQTYEQYF.